The next 11 T cell receptor beta chains were all read from a single sample in a study of blood T cell repertoires in COVID-19. The method was immunoSEQ multiplex PCR; TCRdb's version includes in-frame clones alone and lacks a portion of them. Of 140,000 or so clones in the sample, roughly 87% were seen once. The sequencing input was peripheral blood. Receptors originate from a woman in her forties or fifties with acute or convalescent COVID-19.

The J gene is TRBJ1-2, the V gene TRBV18, with D hard to call. Germline loops: CDR1 KGHSH, CDR2 LQKENI. The CDR3 is 13 residues long. V was pared by 3 bases and J by 6 bases, with 11 bases between. CDR3 loop: CASSPPWLDGYTF. The CDR3 nucleotides are TGTGCCAGCTCACCTCCCTGGTTAGATGGCTACACCTTC.

The chain is built from TRBV28 and TRBJ2-1; 9 nucleotides align to TRBD2. With 2 bases clipped from V and 7 bases from J, the junction kept 6 bases outside the gene matches. Germline CDR1 reads MDHEN; CDR2 reads SYDVKM. CDR3 length equals 15 residues. In DNA form, the CDR3 reads TGTGCCAGCAGTTTAGTGGCGGGGGGGATAAATGAGCAGTTCTTC. The encoded protein is CASSLVAGGINEQFF.

The rearrangement uses TRBV9 and TRBJ1-2, with 7 nucleotides matching TRBD1. The length of the CDR3 is 15 residues. Per germline, CDR1 SGDLS and CDR2 YYNGEE. Unmatched junction bases numbered 6, after V lost 3 bases and J lost 1 base. This chain's CDR3 is CASSDPGQNNYGYTF. The DNA for the CDR3 is TGTGCCAGCAGCGATCCGGGACAGAATAACTATGGCTACACCTTC.

This chain uses TRBV10-2 with TRBJ2-7, with 7 bases identical to TRBD2. Trimming cost V 7 bases and J 9 bases; bases outside gene matches: 12. The CDR3 sequence is 13 residues long. CDR1 is WSHSY and CDR2 is SAAADI in the germline V gene. CDR3 protein: CASKEGLAEGQYF. The CDR3 nucleotides read TGCGCCAGCAAGGAAGGCCTAGCGGAGGGGCAGTACTTC.

This clone was observed a few times. The gene calls are TRBV12-3 or TRBV12-4 and TRBJ1-1; 8 nucleotides align to TRBD1. The CDR3 has 13 residues. The V and J ends lost 3 bases and 3 bases, in that order; junction bases with no gene match: 0. The chain's CDR3 is CASSLTGDTEAFF. Written as DNA, the CDR3 is TGTGCCAGCAGTTTGACAGGGGACACTGAAGCTTTCTTT.

This clone occurred once. The rearrangement links TRBV30 to TRBJ1-3, with D maybe TRBD1 (5 bases). This CDR3 contains 13 residues. Trimming shortened V by 4 bases and J by 2 bases, and 9 bases separated the two germline ends. Germline assignment: CDR1 GTSNPN and CDR2 SVGIG (reference sequence). The CDR3 DNA follows: TGTGCCTGGAACTTGGGGCCTGGAAACACCATATATTTT. This gives the protein CAWNLGPGNTIYF.

The V call is TRBV18, the J call TRBJ1-4, with D unclear. CDR1 is KGHSH and CDR2 is LQKENI in the germline V gene. The CDR3 loop spans 15 amino acids. V lost 4 bases, J lost 8 bases, and 17 bases lay in between. CDR3 amino acids: CASSQTLGRNEKLFF. CDR3 in DNA: TGTGCCAGCTCACAAACTCTTGGGAGGAACGAAAAACTGTTTTTT. The variable domain in full, with the rest retrieved from reference TRBV18 and TRBJ1-4, is NAGVMQNPRHLVRRRGQEARLRCSPMKGHSHVYWYRQLPEEGLKFMVYLQKENIIDESGMPKERFSAEFPKEGPSILRIQQVVRGDSAAYFCASSQTLGRNEKLFFGSGTQLSVL.

The CDR3 is CATRLAGAANEQFF. Written as DNA, the CDR3 is TGTGCCACCCGACTAGCGGGGGCGGCCAATGAGCAGTTCTTC. The genes are TRBV6-5 and TRBJ2-1; 12 bases match TRBD2. The CDR3 runs 14 residues. Germline CDR1 and CDR2: MNHEY and SVGAGI. V lost 10 bases, J lost 6 bases, and 7 bases stayed unmatched.

The chain links TRBV9 to TRBJ2-2, with D perhaps TRBD2 (5 bases). The V gene lost 0 bases and the J gene lost 6 bases, with 18 bases spanning the gap. CDR1 SGDLS and CDR2 YYNGEE come from the germline V gene. CDR3 length equals 17 residues. The CDR3 region has the DNA TGTGCCAGCAGCGTAGACGGTAGCGTGAGTGTTTCCGGGGAGCTGTTTTTT. Translating it yields CASSVDGSVSVSGELFF.

A word on this clone: A junction end diverges from the germline sequence, so it may reflect a read error. The chain is built from TRBV5-1 and TRBJ1-1; D might be TRBD1 (5 bases). Looked up from germline, CDR1 is SGHRS and CDR2 is YFSETQ. The CDR3 has 15 residues. CDR3 protein: CASSLGLGPNAEAFF. CDR3 bases: TGCGCCAGCAGCTTGGGTCTGGGGCCGAACGCTGAAGCTTTCTTT.

The chain uses TRBV5-6 and TRBJ1-6; 9 positions agree with TRBD1. Per germline, CDR1 SGHDT and CDR2 YYEEEE. Unmatched junction bases numbered 8, after V lost 0 bases and J lost 10 bases. The CDR3 consists of 16 residues. DNA for the CDR3: TGTGCCAGCAGCTTGGTAGGGACAGGGTCGGGGTCACCCCTCCACTTT. It encodes CASSLVGTGSGSPLHF.